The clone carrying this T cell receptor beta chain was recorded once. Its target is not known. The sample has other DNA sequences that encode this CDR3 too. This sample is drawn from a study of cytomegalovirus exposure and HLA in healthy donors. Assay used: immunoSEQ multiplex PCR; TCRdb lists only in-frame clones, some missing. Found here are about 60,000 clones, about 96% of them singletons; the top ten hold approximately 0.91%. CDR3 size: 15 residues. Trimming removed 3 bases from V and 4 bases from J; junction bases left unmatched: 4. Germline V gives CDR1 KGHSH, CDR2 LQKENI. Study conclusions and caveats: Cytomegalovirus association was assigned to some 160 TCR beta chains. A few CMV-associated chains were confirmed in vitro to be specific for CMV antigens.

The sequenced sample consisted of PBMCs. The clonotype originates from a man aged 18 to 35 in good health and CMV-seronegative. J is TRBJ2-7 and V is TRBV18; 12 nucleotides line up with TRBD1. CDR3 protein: CASSPPGQGAYEQYF. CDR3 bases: TGTGCCAGCTCACCTCCGGGACAGGGGGCTTACGAGCAGTACTTC.